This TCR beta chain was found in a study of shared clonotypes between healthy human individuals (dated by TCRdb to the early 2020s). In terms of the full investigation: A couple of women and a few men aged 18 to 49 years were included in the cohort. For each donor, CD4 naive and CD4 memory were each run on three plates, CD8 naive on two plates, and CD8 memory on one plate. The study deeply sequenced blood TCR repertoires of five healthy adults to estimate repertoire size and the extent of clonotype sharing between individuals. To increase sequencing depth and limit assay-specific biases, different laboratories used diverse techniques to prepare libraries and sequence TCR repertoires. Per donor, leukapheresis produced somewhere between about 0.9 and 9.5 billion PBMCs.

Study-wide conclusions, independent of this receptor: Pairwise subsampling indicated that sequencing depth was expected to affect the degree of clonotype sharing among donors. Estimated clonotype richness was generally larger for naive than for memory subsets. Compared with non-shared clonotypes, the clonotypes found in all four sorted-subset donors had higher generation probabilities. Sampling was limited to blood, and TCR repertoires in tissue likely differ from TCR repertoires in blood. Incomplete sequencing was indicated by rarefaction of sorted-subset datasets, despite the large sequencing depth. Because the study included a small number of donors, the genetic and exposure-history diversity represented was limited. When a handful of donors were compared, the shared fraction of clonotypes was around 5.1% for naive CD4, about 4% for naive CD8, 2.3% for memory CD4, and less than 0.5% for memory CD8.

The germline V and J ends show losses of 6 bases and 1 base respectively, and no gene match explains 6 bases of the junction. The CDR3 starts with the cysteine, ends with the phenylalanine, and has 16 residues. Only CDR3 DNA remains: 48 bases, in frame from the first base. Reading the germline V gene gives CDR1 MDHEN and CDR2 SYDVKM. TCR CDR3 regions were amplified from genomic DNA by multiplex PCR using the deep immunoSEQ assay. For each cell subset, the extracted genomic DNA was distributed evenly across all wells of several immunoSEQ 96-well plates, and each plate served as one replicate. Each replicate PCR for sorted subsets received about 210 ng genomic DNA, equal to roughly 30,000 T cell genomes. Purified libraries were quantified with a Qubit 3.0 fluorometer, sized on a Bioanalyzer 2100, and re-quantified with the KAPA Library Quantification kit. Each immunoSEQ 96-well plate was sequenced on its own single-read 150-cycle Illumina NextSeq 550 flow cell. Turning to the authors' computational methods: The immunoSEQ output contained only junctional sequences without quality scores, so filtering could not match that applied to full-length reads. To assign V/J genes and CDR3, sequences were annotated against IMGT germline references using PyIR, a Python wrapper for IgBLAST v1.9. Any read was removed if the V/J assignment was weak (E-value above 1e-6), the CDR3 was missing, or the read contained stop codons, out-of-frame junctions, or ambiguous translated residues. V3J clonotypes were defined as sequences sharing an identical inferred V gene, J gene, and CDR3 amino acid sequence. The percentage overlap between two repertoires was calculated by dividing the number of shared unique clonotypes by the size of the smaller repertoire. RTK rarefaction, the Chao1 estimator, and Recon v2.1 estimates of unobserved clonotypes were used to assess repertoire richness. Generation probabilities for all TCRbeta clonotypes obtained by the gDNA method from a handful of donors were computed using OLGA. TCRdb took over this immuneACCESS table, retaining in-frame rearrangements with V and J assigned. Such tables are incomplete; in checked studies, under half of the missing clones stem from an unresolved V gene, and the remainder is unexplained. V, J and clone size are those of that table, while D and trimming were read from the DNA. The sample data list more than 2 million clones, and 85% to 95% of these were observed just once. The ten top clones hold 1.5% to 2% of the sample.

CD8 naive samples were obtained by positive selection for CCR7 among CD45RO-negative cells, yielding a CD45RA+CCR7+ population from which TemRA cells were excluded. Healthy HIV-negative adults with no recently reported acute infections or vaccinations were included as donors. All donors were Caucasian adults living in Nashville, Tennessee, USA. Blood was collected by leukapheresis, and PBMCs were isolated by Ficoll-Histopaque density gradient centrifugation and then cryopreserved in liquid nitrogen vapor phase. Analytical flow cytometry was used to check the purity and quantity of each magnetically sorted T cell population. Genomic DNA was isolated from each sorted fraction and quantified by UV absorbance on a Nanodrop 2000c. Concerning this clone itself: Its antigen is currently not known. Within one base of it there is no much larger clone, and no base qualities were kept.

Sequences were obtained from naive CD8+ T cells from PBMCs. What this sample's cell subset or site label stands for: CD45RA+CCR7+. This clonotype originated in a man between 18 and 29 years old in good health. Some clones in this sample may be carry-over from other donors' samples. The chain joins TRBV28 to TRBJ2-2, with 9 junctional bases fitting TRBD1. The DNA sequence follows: TGTGCCAGCAGATTCCTGACAGGGGGGAACACCGGGGAGCTGTTTTTT. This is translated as CASRFLTGGNTGELFF. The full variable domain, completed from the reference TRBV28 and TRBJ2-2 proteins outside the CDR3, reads DVKVTQSSRYLVKRTGEKVFLECVQDMDHENMFWYRQDPGLGLRLIYFSYDVKMKEKGDIPEGYSVSREKKERFSLILESASTNQTSMYLCASRFLTGGNTGELFFGEGSRLTVL.